The 2 T cell receptor beta chains reported below all come from one sample, sequenced in a study of cytomegalovirus exposure and HLA in healthy donors (dated by TCRdb to the late 2010s). To prepare the library, the immunoSEQ multiplex PCR assay was applied. For the multiplex PCR, a mixture combining 60 forward primers for TCR Vbeta segments and 13 reverse primers for TCR Jbeta segments was used. Here the immuneACCESS table is served through TCRdb, limited to in-frame sequences with V and J called. Missing clones are a known gap in these copies; in checked studies unresolved V genes cover under half, and the rest lacks a known reason. Here the sample has about 160,000 clones; just under 75% occur a single time. The ten most abundant clones make up 1.5% to 2% of the sample. Sample: PBMCs. These receptors were taken from a woman under 30 in good health and CMV-seronegative.

The genes are TRBV6-5 and TRBJ2-5, with 8 bases that match TRBD1. J was trimmed by 6 bases and V by 5 bases; bases with no gene match: 2. This CDR3 region has 12 residues. CDR1 MNHEY and CDR2 SVGAGI come from the germline V gene. The CDR3 sequence is CASSDRGQTQYF. The CDR3 nucleotides read TGTGCCAGCAGTGACAGGGGACAGACCCAGTACTTC.

CDR3 bases: TGTGCCAGTAGTATAGAGGGACAGACGAACACTGAAGCTTTCTTT. As protein: CASSIEGQTNTEAFF. The V and J genes are TRBV19 and TRBJ1-1, with 7 bases identical to TRBD1. V was clipped by 0 bases and J by 1 base; unmatched bases: 2. This CDR3 is built from 15 residues. Germline CDR1 LNHDA, CDR2 SQIVND (reference sequence).